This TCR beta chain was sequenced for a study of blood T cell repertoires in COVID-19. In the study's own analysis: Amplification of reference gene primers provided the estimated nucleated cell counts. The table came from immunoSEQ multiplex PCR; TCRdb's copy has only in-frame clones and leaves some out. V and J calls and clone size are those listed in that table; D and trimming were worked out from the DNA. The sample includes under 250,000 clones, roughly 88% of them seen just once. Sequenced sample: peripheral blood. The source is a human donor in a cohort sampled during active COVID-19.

CDR3 protein: CASIKPAGAVYEQFF. The CDR3 bases are TGTGCCAGCATCAAGCCAGCGGGAGCCGTATATGAGCAGTTCTTC. The V gene is TRBV21-1, the J gene TRBJ2-1; TRBD2, the D gene given by the table, was not confirmed from the DNA. TRBV21-1 is tagged as a pseudogene. There are 15 residues in the CDR3.